The 6 T cell receptor beta chains given below trace back to one sample, sequenced in a study of blood T cell repertoires in COVID-19. Sequencing was performed with immunoSEQ multiplex PCR; in TCRdb, only in-frame clones are kept and a portion is missing. The repertoire holds approximately 210,000 clones, with about 91% as singletons. The sample consisted of peripheral blood. The origin of the receptors is a man aged 25 to 40 with acute or convalescent COVID-19.

This clone was observed a handful of times. V and J are TRBV28 and TRBJ1-1; D gene uncertain. V was cut by 7 bases and J by 0 bases, with 9 bases left in between. The CDR3 consists of 13 residues. Per germline, CDR1 MDHEN and CDR2 SYDVKM. CDR3 nucleotide sequence: TGTGCCAGCACCGCGGGAGTGAACACTGAAGCTTTCTTT. Translation: CASTAGVNTEAFF.

The chain carries TRBV4-2 and TRBJ2-7, with TRBD1 matching over 9 bases. The V segment lost 4 bases and the J segment 2 bases; nucleotides outside the gene matches: 12. Germline V CDR1 and CDR2: LGHNA, YNFKEQ. This CDR3 region has 17 residues. CDR3 sequence: CASSPTSGRDRAYEQYF. The CDR3 DNA follows: TGTGCCAGCAGCCCCACCTCCGGCCGGGACAGGGCCTACGAGCAGTACTTC.

This sequence joins TRBV27 and TRBJ1-5; D perhaps matches TRBD1 (6 bases). V was pared by 4 bases and J by 3 bases, with 7 bases between. Germline loops: CDR1 MNHEY, CDR2 SMNVEV (reference sequence). This CDR3 comprises 13 residues. CDR3 coding DNA: TGTGCCAGCAGTTACAGGGTCAATCAGCCCCAGCATTTT. It specifies CASSYRVNQPQHF.

This chain joins TRBV6-4 and TRBJ1-1, with a weak D call TRBD1 (5 bases). V was cut by 4 bases and J by 5 bases, with 14 bases left in between. The CDR3 extends over 14 amino acids. CDR1 MRHNA and CDR2 SNTAGT come from the germline V gene. The CDR3 reads CASSVGPGGTEAFF. The CDR3 DNA sequence: TGTGCCAGCAGTGTGGGACCCGGGGGGACTGAAGCTTTCTTT.

The chain employs TRBV6-2 or TRBV6-3 and TRBJ1-6; TRBD1 aligns across 8 bases. Losses at the gene ends were 4 bases for V and 8 bases for J; bases not matched to a gene: 1. CDR3 length equals 13 residues. The germline V gene has CDR1 MNHEY and CDR2 SVGEGT. The CDR3 region is CASSLGQDSPLHF. CDR3 in DNA: TGTGCCAGCAGTTTGGGACAGGATTCACCCCTCCACTTT.

V usage is TRBV5-5 and J usage is TRBJ1-6; 7 bases fit TRBD1. The junction had 6 bases not matched to a gene; V was cut back by 4 bases and J by 5 bases. The germline V gene has CDR1 SGHKS and CDR2 YYEKEE (reference sequence). The CDR3 is 15 amino acids. CDR3 sequence reads: CASSLGTAHNSPLHF. The CDR3 DNA is TGTGCCAGCAGCCTCGGGACAGCCCATAATTCACCCCTCCACTTT.